Following are 8 T cell receptor beta chains from one sample sequenced in a study of blood T cell repertoires in COVID-19. The assay was immunoSEQ multiplex PCR, and TCRdb's table has in-frame clones only and misses some. The data hold around 260,000 clones, with about 80% observed a single time. Sequencing was performed on peripheral blood. All receptors derive from a person aged 65 to 85 with COVID-19, enrolled during active disease.

Here the CDR3 reads CASSQGGTGSYNEQFF. The CDR3 DNA follows: TGTGCCAGCAGCCAAGGCGGGACAGGCTCCTACAATGAGCAGTTCTTC. The J gene is TRBJ2-1, the V gene TRBV14; 8 bases are shared with TRBD1. CDR1 is SGHDN and CDR2 is FVKESK in the germline V gene. The CDR3 is 16 amino acids. Trimming at V came to 1 base and at J to 0 bases, leaving 2 bases not matched to a gene.

The V call is TRBV25-1, the J call TRBJ1-4; D not resolved. CDR1 is MGHDK and CDR2 is SYGVNS in the germline V gene. V dropped 4 bases and J dropped 8 bases, with 14 bases sitting between them. This CDR3 comprises 14 residues. CDR3 protein: CASSAFGGKEKLFF. The CDR3 DNA sequence: TGTGCCAGCAGTGCATTTGGAGGGAAGGAAAAACTGTTTTTT. Variable domain in full (rest from reference TRBV25-1 and TRBJ1-4): EADIYQTPRYLVIGTGKKITLECSQTMGHDKMYWYQQDPGMELHLIHYSYGVNSTEKGDLSSESTVSRIRTEHFPLTLESARPSHTSQYLCASSAFGGKEKLFFGSGTQLSVL.

The chain joins TRBV3-1 (or the pseudogene TRBV3-2) to TRBJ2-6, with D hard to call. V lost 9 bases, J lost 0 bases, and 9 bases lay in between. The CDR3 is 14 residues long. Per germline, CDR1 LGHDT and CDR2 YNNKEL (reference sequence). The CDR3 is CARRRVSGANVLTF. In DNA form, the CDR3 reads TGTGCCAGGAGGAGAGTCTCTGGGGCCAACGTCCTGACTTTC.

The J gene is TRBJ2-1, the V gene TRBV5-1; the match to TRBD2 covers 7 bases. The CDR3 has 16 amino acids. Unmatched junction bases numbered 10, after V lost 5 bases and J lost 2 bases. Germline V gene data show CDR1 as SGHRS and CDR2 as YFSETQ. CDR3 coding DNA: TGCGCCAGCAGTCCTCGCGCGGGAGATCCCTACAATGAGCAGTTCTTC. As protein: CASSPRAGDPYNEQFF.

The V and J genes are TRBV19 and TRBJ1-1, with 10 bases lining up with TRBD1. J gave up 4 bases and V 8 bases, and 10 bases lay outside the gene matches. Germline values: CDR1 LNHDA, CDR2 SQIVND (reference sequence). CDR3 size: 15 residues. CDR3 sequence: CASHYGTGVSTEAFF. DNA of the CDR3: TGTGCCAGTCATTACGGGACAGGGGTGTCCACTGAAGCTTTCTTT.

The gene calls are TRBV11-2 and TRBJ2-1, with D hard to call. The CDR3 extends over 11 amino acids. The V and J ends lost 5 bases and 11 bases respectively, with 10 bases between them. Looked up from germline, CDR1 is SGHAT and CDR2 is FQNNGV. The CDR3 region has the DNA TGTGCCAGCAGCCCACAAAACAAGCAGTTCTTC. Translating it yields CASSPQNKQFF.

The chain recombines TRBV7-8 with TRBJ1-4; no clear D. The CDR3 covers 14 residues. The V end lost 1 base, the J end lost 5 bases, and 8 bases lay between the germline ends. Germline V gives CDR1 SGHVS, CDR2 FQNEAQ. CDR3 sequence (DNA): TGTGCCAGCAGCTTAGGAGGGAAAAATGAAAAACTGTTTTTT. Translating it yields CASSLGGKNEKLFF.

This sequence joins TRBV6-5 and TRBJ2-7, with 7 bases matching TRBD1. CDR1 and CDR2 (germline): MNHEY, SVGAGI. Unmatched junction bases numbered 9, after V lost 0 bases and J lost 4 bases. The CDR3 extends over 16 amino acids. Here the CDR3 reads CASSYSYRQGIYEQYF. The CDR3 DNA reads as TGTGCCAGCAGTTACTCATACAGACAGGGAATATACGAGCAGTACTTC.